This TCR beta chain emerged from a study of CD8+ T cells in alopecia areata. RNA was extracted and reverse transcribed into cDNA as the sequencing template. The table came from immunoSEQ multiplex PCR; TCRdb's copy has only in-frame clones and leaves some out. The sample contains 120,000 to 150,000 clones, roughly 50% of which appear only once. CDR1 is MDHEN, CDR2 SYDVKM, per germline. This CDR3 has 12 amino acids. V was cut by 3 bases and J by 10 bases, with 12 bases left in between. The TCR sequence derives from a human donor with alopecia areata. The specimen sequenced was CD4+ T cells sorted from blood. This chain uses TRBV28 with TRBJ2-5; D is unclear. In DNA, the CDR3 is TGTGCCAGCAGTTTTAGCCGGCCGGGCCAGTACTTC. Protein: CASSFSRPGQYF.